Listed below are T cell receptor beta chains from one sample, sequenced in a study of blood T cell repertoires in COVID-19. Assay used: immunoSEQ multiplex PCR; TCRdb lists only in-frame clones, some missing. Of fewer than 250,000 clones listed, 80% to 95% are singletons. Material: peripheral blood. The receptors stem from a man under 40 with COVID-19, enrolled during active disease. CDR3s leave out the opening cysteine and the closing phenylalanine or tryptophan.

j_call v_call cdr3_aa
TRBJ1-5 TRBV6-1 ASSESGRSNQPQH
TRBJ2-2 TRBV7-6 ASSKPGHSLTGELF
TRBJ2-7 TRBV11-2 ASSLDLPNAYEQY
TRBJ2-1 TRBV4-1 ASSQVARGGTYNEQF
TRBJ1-6 TRBV3-1/TRBV3-2 ASSLSSGTGDSPLH
TRBJ1-2 TRBV9 ASSSRDSGLPVNYGYT
TRBJ1-1 TRBV18 ASSPRQGGAEAF
TRBJ2-3 TRBV5-1 ASSRGLAGGMSDTQY
TRBJ2-5 TRBV3-1/TRBV3-2 ASSQEVLAGLETQY
TRBJ2-5 TRBV4-2 ASSQPEGRGGGETQY
TRBJ2-3 TRBV28 ASSPESGGTSTDTQY
TRBJ2-7 TRBV6-5 ASTLPTGEQY
TRBJ2-3 TRBV7-2 ASSLGTSGTDTQY
TRBJ2-5 TRBV2 ASSKGLAGGPEY
TRBJ2-1 TRBV2 ASSENGGKREQF
TRBJ2-2 TRBV3-1/TRBV3-2 ASSQEQGGTGELF
TRBJ1-2 TRBV20-1 SVKGDYGYT
TRBJ2-1 TRBV10-3 AIMAAGGLYNEQF
TRBJ1-6 TRBV7-9 ASSLVGRTGYNSPLH
TRBJ2-6 TRBV9 ASSPPGTGANVLT
TRBJ1-1 TRBV29-1 SVTTGPIKSSEAF
TRBJ2-1 TRBV28 ASIQGWSSEQF